The next 23 T cell receptor beta chains were all read from a single sample in a study of T-cell memory formation after mild COVID-19. TCRdb analysed the 5' RACE reads with MiXCR anew, one entry per CDR3 protein. Among around 60,000 distinct CDR3 sequences, over 7.5% were seen once, and the ten largest hold 1.2%. The sequenced sample was PBMCs or a T cell subset sorted from them (not recorded which). The receptors were gathered from a man between 18 and 29 years old who had mild COVID-19 (a few samples of this study predate the infection). Cell type and time point are not known.

For this clonotype: As the CDR3 is not closed by the conserved phenylalanine or tryptophan, this likely results from a read error. CDR3 protein: CASRRTSGGFETQYL. Written as DNA, the CDR3 is TGCGCCAGCAGGCGGACTAGCGGGGGTTTTGAGACCCAGTACTTA. This chain links TRBV5-1 with TRBJ2-5, with 13 bases fitting TRBD2. This CDR3 spans 15 amino acids. Germline loops: CDR1 SGHRS, CDR2 YFSETQ. J gave up 5 bases and V 5 bases, and 6 bases lay outside the gene matches.

The J gene is TRBJ2-3, the V gene TRBV5-4, with TRBD1 as a possible D gene (6 bases). V lost 4 bases, J lost 8 bases, and 8 bases lay in between. The CDR3 runs 11 residues. Germline V gene sequence: CDR1 SGHNT, CDR2 YYREEE (reference sequence). The DNA of the CDR3 is TGTGCCAGCAGCGGGGGCGGTACGCAGTATTTT. Translated, it gives CASSGGGTQYF.

This clonotype was observed a handful of times. V and J are TRBV6-2 or TRBV6-3 and TRBJ1-5; TRBD1 agrees at 8 bases. Trimming cost V 6 bases and J 6 bases; bases outside gene matches: 13. The germline CDR1 and CDR2 sequences are MNHEY and SVGEGT. This CDR3 region has 16 residues. For the CDR3, the DNA is TGTGCCAGCAGCCCCAGGGGGCGCGGGGCAGGTCAGCCCCAGCATTTT. It codes for CASSPRGRGAGQPQHF.

This clonotype was observed a handful of times. The rearrangement links TRBV5-1 to TRBJ2-3, with D maybe TRBD1 (6 bases). Germline CDR1 is SGHRS and CDR2 is YFSETQ. The CDR3 runs 15 residues. V was clipped by 4 bases and J by 6 bases, with 18 bases between them. The CDR3 loop reads CASSLGTTRADTQYF. The CDR3 DNA reads as TGCGCCAGCAGCCTCGGGACAACGCGTGCGGATACGCAGTATTTT. Complete variable domain (other parts from reference TRBV5-1 and TRBJ2-3): KAGVTQTPRYLIKTRGQQVTLSCSPISGHRSVSWYQQTPGQGLQFLFEYFSETQRNKGNFPGRFSGRQFSNSRSEMNVSTLELGDSALYLCASSLGTTRADTQYFGPGTRLTVL.

The chain joins TRBV4-3 to TRBJ1-3; D gene ambiguous. V gave up 4 bases and J gave up 0 bases, with 10 bases separating them. The CDR3 covers 15 residues. Per germline, CDR1 LGHNA and CDR2 YSLEER. This CDR3 is CASSPLRTSGNTIYF. The CDR3, as DNA: TGCGCCAGCAGCCCCCTGAGGACCTCTGGAAACACCATATATTTT.

This clonotype was detected a few times. V gene TRBV24-1 combines with J gene TRBJ1-4; no reliable D call. The CDR3 totals 15 residues. The V gene's germline CDR1 is KGHDR and CDR2 SFDVKD. V was trimmed by 4 bases and J by 6 bases, leaving 14 bases between them. The CDR3 DNA reads TGTGCCACCAGTGACTCGGTCGCGGGCGATGAAAAACTGTTTTTT. Amino acids: CATSDSVAGDEKLFF.

The rearrangement links TRBV7-9 to TRBJ2-7; no clear D gene. Germline CDR1 is SEHNR and CDR2 is FQNEAQ (reference sequence). V lost 1 base and J 7 bases, leaving 8 bases between the germline ends. The CDR3 contains 12 residues. This CDR3 reads CASSLGEGEQYF. The DNA of the CDR3 is TGTGCCAGCAGCTTAGGGGAAGGTGAGCAGTACTTC.

This clonotype has at least ten counts. The V gene is TRBV7-2, the J gene TRBJ2-3, with no clear D. V gave up 0 bases and J gave up 4 bases, with 8 bases separating them. Germline values: CDR1 SGHTA, CDR2 FQGNSA. The CDR3 consists of 14 residues. The CDR3: CASSLAAVADTQYF. CDR3 coding DNA: TGTGCCAGCAGCTTAGCTGCCGTGGCAGATACGCAGTATTTT.

This clonotype was counted between two and nine times. The chain's CDR3 is CASSSGQGYNEQFF. In DNA form, the CDR3 reads TGTGCCAGCAGCTCGGGACAGGGATACAATGAGCAGTTCTTC. The V gene is TRBV11-3, the J gene TRBJ2-1, with 9 bases aligning to TRBD1. V lost 4 bases, J lost 4 bases, and 2 bases stayed unmatched. Germline-derived CDR1 and CDR2 are SGHNT and YENEEA. The length of the CDR3 is 14 residues.

This clonotype was observed a few times. CDR3 in DNA: TGTGCCAGCAGTTCCGTGACAGGGGGCACTGAAGCTTTCTTT. It specifies CASSSVTGGTEAFF. The J gene is TRBJ1-1, the V gene TRBV12-3 or TRBV12-4; 9 nucleotides line up with TRBD1. The CDR3 extends over 14 amino acids. Trimming cost V 4 bases and J 4 bases; bases outside gene matches: 4.

In its sample, this clonotype was seen a few times. V and J are TRBV5-1 and TRBJ2-3; 11 bases fit TRBD2. CDR1 and CDR2 (germline): SGHRS, YFSETQ. With 3 bases clipped from V and 2 bases from J, the junction kept 8 bases outside the gene matches. This CDR3 has 17 amino acids. The DNA for the CDR3 is TGCGCCAGCAGCTCGCATAGCGGGGGGGGACTCACAGATACGCAGTATTTT. This gives the protein CASSSHSGGGLTDTQYF. The full variable domain, its missing parts supplied by reference TRBV5-1 and TRBJ2-3, is KAGVTQTPRYLIKTRGQQVTLSCSPISGHRSVSWYQQTPGQGLQFLFEYFSETQRNKGNFPGRFSGRQFSNSRSEMNVSTLELGDSALYLCASSSHSGGGLTDTQYFGPGTRLTVL.

The rearrangement uses TRBV11-2 and TRBJ2-1; D is unresolved. V lost 1 base and J lost 2, with 12 bases in between. There are 16 residues in the CDR3. Looked up from germline, CDR1 is SGHAT and CDR2 is FQNNGV. CDR3 in amino acids: CASSLVATPTYNEQFF. CDR3 nucleotides: TGTGCCAGCAGCTTAGTCGCGACACCAACCTACAATGAGCAGTTCTTC. The variable domain in full, completed from reference TRBV11-2 and TRBJ2-1, reads EAGVAQSPRYKIIEKRQSVAFWCNPISGHATLYWYQQILGQGPKLLIQFQNNGVVDDSQLPKDRFSAERLKGVDSTLKIQPAKLEDSAVYLCASSLVATPTYNEQFFGPGTRLTVL.

This clonotype has just a few counts. The gene calls are TRBV7-2 and TRBJ2-6; D is perhaps TRBD1 (6 bases). The CDR3 is 16 amino acids. Trimming left V 5 bases short and J 0 bases short, with 11 bases between. Germline CDR1 is SGHTA and CDR2 is FQGNSA. The CDR3 sequence is CASSRGQSSGANVLTF. The CDR3 DNA is TGTGCCAGCAGCCGCGGACAGAGCTCTGGGGCCAACGTCCTGACTTTC.

This clonotype was recorded a few times. The J gene is TRBJ2-1, the V gene TRBV9; D is ambiguous. Trimming removed 4 bases at V and 7 bases at J, with 12 bases between. The CDR3 loop spans 13 amino acids. Germline-derived CDR1 and CDR2 are SGDLS and YYNGEE. The CDR3 sequence: CASSLPSRNEQFF. In nucleotides, the CDR3 is TGTGCCAGCAGCCTCCCCTCCAGGAATGAGCAGTTCTTC.

V is TRBV5-1 and J is TRBJ2-3; 8 bases line up with TRBD1. Trimming at V came to 7 bases and at J to 5 bases, leaving 6 bases not matched to a gene. Germline CDR1 is SGHRS and CDR2 is YFSETQ. The CDR3 consists of 13 residues. The CDR3 DNA reads TGCGCCAGCGGCCAGGGGGCAGAAGATACGCAGTATTTT. Protein: CASGQGAEDTQYF. Using reference TRBV5-1 and TRBJ2-3 for the parts outside the CDR3, the full variable domain is KAGVTQTPRYLIKTRGQQVTLSCSPISGHRSVSWYQQTPGQGLQFLFEYFSETQRNKGNFPGRFSGRQFSNSRSEMNVSTLELGDSALYLCASGQGAEDTQYFGPGTRLTVL.

V is TRBV7-2 and J is TRBJ2-1, with D perhaps TRBD1 (5 bases). Between the trimmed V and J ends, which lost 5 bases and 3 bases, there was a span of 17 bases. Germline CDR1 reads SGHTA; CDR2 reads FQGNSA. The CDR3 extends over 16 amino acids. The CDR3: CASSPALDTRYNEQFF. DNA of the CDR3: TGTGCCAGCAGCCCCGCTTTGGACACACGCTACAATGAGCAGTTCTTC.

In this sample, this clonotype turned up a few times. The V and J genes are TRBV11-2 and TRBJ2-5; a weak D match, TRBD2 (6 bases). This CDR3 contains 16 residues. V was shortened by 5 bases and J by 5 bases, with 21 bases between the two germline ends. The V gene's germline CDR1 is SGHAT and CDR2 FQNNGV. CDR3 sequence reads: CASSKRLEELWETQYF. CDR3 nucleotide sequence: TGTGCCAGCAGCAAAAGACTAGAGGAATTGTGGGAGACCCAGTACTTC.

The rearrangement uses TRBV18 and TRBJ1-2; possibly TRBD1 for D (5 bases). The CDR3 covers 12 residues. Trimming took 3 bases from V and 6 from J, leaving 8 bases between them. Germline values: CDR1 KGHSH, CDR2 LQKENI. The CDR3 reads CASSPREDGYTF. Here the CDR3 DNA reads TGTGCCAGCTCACCCAGGGAAGATGGCTACACCTTC.

The chain is built from TRBV6-6 and TRBJ1-5, with 7 bases identical to TRBD1. The CDR3 is 16 residues long. Germline CDR1 reads MNHNY; CDR2 reads SVGAGI (reference sequence). The V and J ends lost 6 bases and 0 bases, in that order; junction bases with no gene match: 8. CDR3: CASRPTGSDSNQPQHF. The CDR3 coding sequence is TGTGCCAGCAGACCGACAGGGTCAGATAGCAATCAGCCCCAGCATTTT.

Only a few counts were recorded for this clonotype. The chain combines TRBV5-1 with TRBJ2-2, with 9 bases lining up with TRBD1. Trimming cost V 0 bases and J 7 bases; bases outside gene matches: 10. Germline V gene data show CDR1 as SGHRS and CDR2 as YFSETQ. There are 17 residues in the CDR3. For the CDR3, the DNA is TGCGCCAGCAGCTTGGCCTCTTCGGGACAGGGCATCGGGGAGCTGTTTTTT. It codes for CASSLASSGQGIGELFF.

This clonotype came up a few times. The chain uses TRBV6-5 and TRBJ2-7; D is possibly TRBD1 (5 bases). The CDR3 spans 16 residues. Germline V gene sequence: CDR1 MNHEY, CDR2 SVGAGI. Trimming left V 2 bases short and J 6 bases short, with 20 bases between. Here the CDR3 reads CASSYRANLGALEQYF. Written as DNA, the CDR3 is TGTGCCAGCAGTTACCGGGCCAATTTAGGGGCTCTCGAGCAGTACTTC.

The chain is built from TRBV5-5 and TRBJ1-1, with D perhaps matching TRBD1 (5 bases). V dropped 4 bases and J dropped 0 bases, with 13 bases sitting between them. CDR1 SGHKS and CDR2 YYEKEE come from the germline V gene (reference sequence). There are 15 residues in the CDR3. This CDR3 reads CASSGGFDMNTEAFF. CDR3 sequence (DNA): TGTGCCAGCAGCGGGGGTTTCGACATGAACACTGAAGCTTTCTTT.

The table lists this clonotype with a few counts. The chain joins TRBV7-9 to TRBJ2-4; D may match TRBD1 or TRBD2 (6 bases each). Trimming took 1 base from V and 6 from J, leaving 13 bases between them. Germline V gene data show CDR1 as SEHNR and CDR2 as FQNEAQ (reference sequence). This CDR3 comprises 15 residues. CDR3 amino acids: CASSLDSGGGNIQYF. The CDR3 DNA sequence: TGTGCCAGCAGCTTAGACTCTGGAGGGGGAAACATTCAGTACTTC.